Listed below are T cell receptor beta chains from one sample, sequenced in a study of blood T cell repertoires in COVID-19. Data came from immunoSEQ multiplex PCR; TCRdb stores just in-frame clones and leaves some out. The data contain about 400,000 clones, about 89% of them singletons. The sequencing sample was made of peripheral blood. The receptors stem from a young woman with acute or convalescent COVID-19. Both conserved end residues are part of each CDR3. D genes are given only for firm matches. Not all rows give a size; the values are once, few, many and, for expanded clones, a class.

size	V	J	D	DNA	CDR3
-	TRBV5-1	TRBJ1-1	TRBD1	TGCGCCAGCAGCCTATGGGGGGGACAGGGAGGTTCTGAAGCTTTCTTT	CASSLWGGQGGSEAFF
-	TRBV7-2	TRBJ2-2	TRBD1	TGTGCCAGCAGCTTAGTCGCGGGACAGGGTTTTTCGAACACCGGGGAGCTGTTTTTT	CASSLVAGQGFSNTGELFF
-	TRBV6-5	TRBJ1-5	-	TGTGCCAGCGCCATGGGGCCCTACGGCAATCAGCCCCAGCATTTT	CASAMGPYGNQPQHF
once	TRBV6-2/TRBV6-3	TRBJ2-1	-	TGTGCCAGCAGTTACTCGCAGGGGGAGCAGTTCTTC	CASSYSQGEQFF
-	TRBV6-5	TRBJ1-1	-	TGTGCCAGCAGACTAGGGTGGACCGGAAGCACTGAAGCTTTCTTT	CASRLGWTGSTEAFF
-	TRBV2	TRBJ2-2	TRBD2	TGTGCCAGCAGCGAGCGGGGGGGGAAAACCGGGGAGCTGTTTTTT	CASSERGGKTGELFF
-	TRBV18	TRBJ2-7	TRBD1	TGTGCCAGCTCACAGGGGGCGACTGTATACGAGCAGTACTTC	CASSQGATVYEQYF
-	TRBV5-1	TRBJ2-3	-	TGCGCCAGCAGCTTGGCCTGGTCGAGTACGCAGTATTTT	CASSLAWSSTQYF
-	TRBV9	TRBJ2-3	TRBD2	TGTGCCAGCAGCGTAGTTAGCGGGGGACGCACAGATACGCAGTATTTT	CASSVVSGGRTDTQYF
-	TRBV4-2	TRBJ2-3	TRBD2	TGTGCCAGCAGCCAAGTGCTCGGGGGGGCGAAAGATACGCAGTATTTT	CASSQVLGGAKDTQYF
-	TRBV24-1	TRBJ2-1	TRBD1	TGTGCCACCAGTGACCGAGACAGGGGGTCCTACAATGAGCAGTTCTTC	CATSDRDRGSYNEQFF
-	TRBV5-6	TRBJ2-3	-	TGTGCCAGCTCAACCATGGCGGTGAAGGGGCCAGATACGCAGTATTTT	CASSTMAVKGPDTQYF
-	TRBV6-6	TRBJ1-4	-	TGTGCCAGCAGTTACACAGGAAGACTGTTTTTT	CASSYTGRLFF
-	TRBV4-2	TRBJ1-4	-	TGTGCCAGCAGAAACAGGGAAGACGAAAAACTGTTTTTT	CASRNREDEKLFF
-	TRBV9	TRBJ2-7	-	TGTGCCAGCAGCGCCCACGCGGGCGATTACGAGCAGTACTTC	CASSAHAGDYEQYF
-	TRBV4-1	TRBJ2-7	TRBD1	TGCGCCAGCAGCCAAGCACTCCGGGACAGCTACGAGCAGTACTTC	CASSQALRDSYEQYF
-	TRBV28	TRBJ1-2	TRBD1	TGTGCCGGAAACAGGGGGCGCGAGATTGGCTACACCTTC	CAGNRGREIGYTF
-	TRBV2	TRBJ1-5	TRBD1	TGTGCCAGCAGTCCAGGGGGCCGGGAGCCCCAGCATTTT	CASSPGGREPQHF
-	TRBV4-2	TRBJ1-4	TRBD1	TGTGCCAGCAGCCAAGAGCAGGGGGCGAATGAAAAACTGTTTTTT	CASSQEQGANEKLFF
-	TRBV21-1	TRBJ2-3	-	TGTGCCAGCAGCATTTACAGGTCGGGCGGCACAGATACGCAGTATTTT	CASSIYRSGGTDTQYF